This TCR beta chain was sequenced for a study of blood T cell repertoires in COVID-19. The table came from immunoSEQ multiplex PCR; TCRdb's copy has only in-frame clones and leaves some out. There are 150,000 to 200,000 clones in the sample; roughly 78% occur only once, and 6.5% lies in the top ten. The CDR3 covers 12 residues. The V gene's germline CDR1 is SGDLS and CDR2 YYNGEE. Deletions cut 3 bases from V and 5 bases from J, with 8 bases between. Specimen: peripheral blood. The receptor's source is a man between 65 and 79 years old with active or convalescent COVID-19. This sequence joins TRBV9 and TRBJ1-1; no clear D gene. The DNA of the CDR3 is TGTGCCAGCAGCGGGACTTCGACTGAAGCTTTCTTT. Amino acids: CASSGTSTEAFF.